The entry below describes one TCR beta chain. Its antigen has not been determined. Qualities for individual bases were not recorded, and no much larger clone is one base off. This sample was included in a study of cytomegalovirus exposure and HLA in healthy donors (dated 2017 in TCRdb). Background on the whole study: An earlier analysis of a few hundred of the donors reported 276 Gb of sequence data and 100 million to 120 million unique TCR beta sequences obtained from around 170 million T cells. An early release that covered more than 550 HLA-typed donors contained approximately 300 gigabases of sequencing data and 70 million to 100 million unique TCR sequences. Among the roughly 400 genotyped donors, around 81% belonged to the genetic ancestry cluster associated with self-reported Caucasian donors. The study was designed to test whether signatures of past pathogen exposure could be identified by cataloging public T cell receptors. The study profiled the T cell repertoires of about 720 subjects by immunosequencing and related them to cytomegalovirus serostatus. Besides the first cohort of 666 subjects, a separate validation cohort made up of 120 or so different subjects was used. The study combined high-throughput TCR immunosequencing, statistical association of individual TCRs with disease status, and machine learning to predict cytomegalovirus infection status. A later analysis re-examined previously published TCR beta repertoires from hundreds of donors and added high-resolution HLA genotyping to investigate patterns of TCR occurrence. Rather than using new phenotypic data, the later analysis identified candidate immune exposures from TCR beta sequences and from how often those sequences occurred across donors. An earlier analysis of more than 450 of the donors used high-throughput TCR beta sequencing to judge whether each TCR beta V gene segment behaved as functional or pseudogenic. Donor age, sex, ethnicity and CMV serostatus were collected together with the repertoire data. A later genetic analysis used genome-wide SNP genotypes for about three fifths of the roughly 700 donors, treating that subset as a discovery cohort. Every repertoire in the discovery cohort had been generated on one and the same sequencing platform. HLA typing covered class I and class II loci at four-digit resolution. The number of typed donors differed by locus: 629-630 for A, B, C, DRB1 and DQB1; 522 for DQA1; around 580 for DPA1; and some 470 for DPB1. Four to six DR-DQ haplotypes were handled as single units for association and clustering, since linkage in the cohort was strong. On average, about 240,000 unique TCR beta nucleotide sequences were sequenced per donor among a few hundred genotyped donors of the cohort, with 15% to 20% of those sequences being non-productive. What the authors observed across the whole study: Some IMGT-functional V segments, including TRBV6-2 and TRBV6-3, could not be distinguished by the 87-base-pair reads and were therefore excluded. A later analysis found that HLA-associated TCR beta chains were more clonally expanded and had lower generation probabilities than equally common non-associated chains. A later genetic analysis associated a missense DCLRE1C variant with V-gene and J-gene trimming of TCR beta chains, and an independent cohort replicated the association. The presence/absence analyses assumed that sequencing depth was roughly uniform across donors, and that assumption may not be true. An earlier analysis of approximately 540 of the donors showed that most TCR beta V segments appeared in productive rearrangements either about 87% or about 30% of the time, which broadly matched IMGT annotations. The authors suggested that the approach could potentially be extended to other disease states and immunological phenotypes. Because counts were too low, some 16 rarely observed V segments, including chromosome 9 orphons, were excluded from the earlier analysis of about 500 of the donors. In vitro tests confirmed that a few of the cytomegalovirus-associated TCR beta chains recognize cytomegalovirus antigens. Across donors, most TCR sequences were observed very rarely, whereas some public TCRs were present in many individuals. A later analysis found that most CMV-associated TCR beta chains appeared HLA-restricted, with HLA associations seemingly driven largely by CMV exposure. CMV serostatus was the only immune exposure information available for the cohort. The study gave a list of roughly 150 TCR beta chains associated with cytomegalovirus. A later analysis found that TCR association rates varied across HLA loci, with DRB1 alleles showing the most associated TCRs and HLA-C alleles the fewest. The sequencing pipeline was judged likely to have produced a cluster of highly shared sequence variants as a technical artifact. The classifier was reported to diagnose cytomegalovirus status with high specificity and sensitivity in both the original and validation cohorts. In a later genetic analysis, fewer N-insertions in productive TCRs were reported among donors in an Asian-associated ancestry cluster than the 666-donor mean. A later analysis reported that several top co-occurrence clusters appeared linked to parvovirus B19, influenza, CMV and Epstein-Barr virus. In a later analysis, 16,951 TCR beta sequences were associated with specific HLA alleles at a false discovery rate of 0.05. A further reported finding was that TCR beta sequences accurately predicted the HLA-A and HLA-B alleles for most subjects in the first cohort. The cohort was sequenced for TCR beta chains only, and without alpha or paired-chain data the features that could be detected were limited. Correlated functional status among segregating V segments might reflect linkage disequilibrium, but an unknown experimental factor could not be ruled out. Assigning TCR associations to individual alleles was difficult when HLA alleles, especially DR and DQ, strongly co-occurred. Because HLA typing was missing for some donors at each locus, association tests included only the typed subset.

CDR1 and CDR2 are read off the germline V gene as MDHEN and SYDVKM. The CDR3 contains 12 residues, cysteine and phenylalanine counted. The retained sequence is limited to the CDR3, 36 bases, with the frame set at the first base. V lost 5 bases and J lost 5 bases, and the count of bases not matched to a germline gene is 2. The cohort was made up of approximately 670 healthy bone marrow donors. All cohort members were sampled while nominally healthy, although unrecorded immune exposures were likely present. The donor tested CMV seronegative and was one of the 352 seronegative cohort members. Each donor provided a peripheral blood sample, and peripheral blood mononuclear cells were used for TCR beta sequencing. The Qiagen DNeasy Blood Extraction Kit was used to extract genomic DNA from the blood cell samples. The protocol used for the library was the immunoSEQ multiplex PCR assay. The multiplex PCR relied on a mix of 60 forward primers for TCR Vbeta segments and 13 reverse primers for TCR Jbeta segments. Amplification of the CDR3 region of rearranged TCR beta genes was performed with a multiplex PCR assay on genomic DNA. On the Illumina HiSeq System, the amplified TCR beta libraries were sequenced as 87-base-pair reads. In the paper's pipeline: A later analysis counted about 80 million unique TCR beta chains across the 500 to 850 repertoires, and about 10 million of these chains were shared by at least two donors. Raw reads were error-corrected and collapsed into unique sequences by a nearest-neighbor algorithm in which closely related sequences were merged to remove PCR and sequencing errors. CDR3 sequences were aligned to IMGT reference sequences to assign V, D and J gene segments. Each retained sequence needed at least a six-nucleotide match to both a V gene segment and a J gene segment. Rearrangements were called productive when the CDR3 lacked stop codons and stayed in frame with V and J; all others were non-productive. Following IMGT convention, CDR3 was defined as the stretch from the second conserved V-encoded cysteine up to the conserved J-encoded phenylalanine. The earlier analysis of some 580 of the donors excluded any sequence lacking an unambiguous match to a single V gene segment. In an earlier analysis of a few hundred of the donors, V segments were called functional above 56.7% productive rearrangements and were called segregating when the between-donor standard deviation exceeded 5%. A statistical classification framework was built to diagnose cytomegalovirus status from the catalog of TCR beta chain sequences. In a later analysis, V and J genes were assigned by comparing TCR nucleotide sequences against IMGT/GENE-DB human TR gene sequences. Using the TCRdist pipeline, a later analysis assigned CDR3 sequences along with most-parsimonious VDJ recombination scenarios. In a later analysis, every TCR beta chain was defined by the combination of its CDR3 amino acid sequence and its V-gene family, and reads without a unique V-gene family were dropped. A later analysis removed roughly 590 highly shared, low-generation-probability nucleotide sequences to deal with suspected cross-contamination and a sequencing artifact. For each public chain, a later analysis derived a clonal expansion index from normalized ranks of inferred template counts within each repertoire. In a later analysis, generation probabilities were computed with a VDJ recombination model fitted to out-of-frame rearrangements, and the resulting probabilities were checked against IGoR. In a later analysis, hypergeometric tests were used to score TCR-TCR, TCR-HLA and TCR-CMV co-occurrence, with a repertoire-size bias correction applied to TCR pairs. False discovery rates were estimated in a later analysis by permuting HLA or CMV assignments 20 times. In a later analysis, co-occurring TCRs were grouped with DBSCAN, and TCRdist sequence similarity was added when clustering was performed within HLA-allele-positive subsets. Repertoires with fewer than 30,000 or more than 120,000 public chains were left out of co-occurrence clustering, as were about 5 repertoires with anomalous nucleotide sharing. As stored in TCRdb, this immuneACCESS dataset retains in-frame rearrangements with V and J assigned. A fraction of the clones does not appear; measured against another copy, unresolved V genes explain less than half of the discrepancy, and the remainder lacks a known reason. V, J and clone size derive from that table, while D and trimming were established from the DNA sequence. The sample contains some 190,000 clones, 82% of them found a single time. The biggest ten clones account for approximately 1.4% of the sample.

The V and J segments used are TRBV28 and TRBJ1-2; 7 junctional bases match TRBD1. This clonotype was sampled from a man aged 40-55 years in good health and CMV-seronegative. The sample taken for sequencing was PBMCs. The nucleotide sequence reads TGTGCCAGCAGTACGACAGGGTATGGCTACACCTTC. It codes for CASSTTGYGYTF.